The clone carrying this TCR beta chain was seen a handful of times. These data come from a study of blood T cell repertoires in COVID-19. Turning to the study itself: The study drew acute and convalescent COVID-19 samples from the United States, Italy and Spain.

Deletions cut 1 base from V and 8 bases from J, with 8 bases between. The CDR3 spans 12 residues. Germline CDR1 and CDR2: KGHSH and LQKENI. Here immunoSEQ multiplex PCR was the method, and the copy in TCRdb shows in-frame clones only, minus some. Of roughly 250,000 clones listed, more than 85% are singletons. The chain is built from TRBV18 and TRBJ1-1; D gene ambiguous. The source material was PBMCs or T cells enriched from blood (not recorded which). The sequence came from a woman between 45 and 60 years old who had recovered from COVID-19. As DNA, the CDR3 is TGTGCCAGCTCACCACTCGGGAGGGAAGCTTTCTTT. Residues: CASSPLGREAFF.